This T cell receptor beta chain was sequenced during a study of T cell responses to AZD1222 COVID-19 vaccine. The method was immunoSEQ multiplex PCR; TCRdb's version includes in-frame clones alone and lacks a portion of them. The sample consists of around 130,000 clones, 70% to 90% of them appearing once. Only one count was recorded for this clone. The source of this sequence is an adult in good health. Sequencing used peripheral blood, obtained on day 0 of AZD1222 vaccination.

In DNA form, the CDR3 reads TGTGCCAGCAGCTTAGAACCTGAAGCTTTCTTT. It specifies CASSLEPEAFF. The chain recombines TRBV7-9 with TRBJ1-1; D gene unclear. The germline V and J ends were trimmed by 1 base and 6 bases, with 3 bases remaining between them. CDR3 length: 11 residues. Germline lookup yields CDR1 SEHNR and CDR2 FQNEAQ (reference sequence).